Only one count was recorded for the clone carrying this T cell receptor (beta chain). This entry comes from a study of CD8 T cells in Susac syndrome. Random hexamers were used to reverse transcribe an amount of about 0.5 to 1 ug RNA. TCRdb processed the immunoSEQ multiplex PCR reads anew with MiXCR; each CDR3 protein has one entry. The data show hundreds of thousands of distinct CDR3 sequences, about 82% seen once. The clonotype was recovered from a human donor with multiple sclerosis. Sequenced material: CD8+ T cells from PBMCs.

CDR3 DNA sequence: TGTGCCAGCAGCTTAGACCCGGGAGGGGGTGGGCAGCCCCAGCATTTT. Its translation is CASSLDPGGGGQPQHF. V and J are TRBV7-9 and TRBJ1-5; D is perhaps TRBD1 (6 bases). Germline CDR1 reads SEHNR; CDR2 reads FQNEAQ (reference sequence). With 1 base removed from V and 7 bases from J, the gap between germline ends came to 17 bases. The CDR3 contains 16 residues.